This entry features one TCR beta chain sequence. Antigen: not known. With V trimmed by 0 bases and J by 4 bases, 3 bases remained unmatched. Germline V gene lookup returns CDR1 SGHAT and CDR2 FQNNGV. The CDR3 runs 16 residues. This record comes from a study of T cell responses to AZD1222 COVID-19 vaccine. General study results and limits: Baseline serology detected seropositivity in only 5 or 6 AZD1222 recipients. Among the donors, most were white British and more were female, and clonal diversity was possibly underestimated. Sampled repertoires all dated from after the peak T cell response. With dominance at 160-218 and 743-854, vaccine-associated CD4 TCRs spanned spike.

Generated by immunoSEQ multiplex PCR, the TCRdb table keeps only in-frame clones and is missing some. The sample lists 85,000 to 110,000 clones, approximately 88% occurring once. The input for sequencing was peripheral blood, taken on day 0 of AZD1222 vaccination. The TCR was taken from an adult in good health. This chain joins TRBV11-2 and TRBJ2-1, with 10 positions matching TRBD2. The CDR3 DNA sequence: TGTGCCAGCAGCTTAGAACTAGCGGGAACATACAATGAGCAGTTCTTC. Protein: CASSLELAGTYNEQFF.